Each of the 27 T cell receptor beta chains below was sequenced from the same sample in a study of T cells in Graves' hyperthyroidism and ophthalmopathy. Amplified regions were TCR beta CDR3 sequences from RNA transcripts. TCR CDR3 underwent first-round RT-PCR with the HTBI primer set. Via MiXCR, TCRdb re-called the multiplex PCR reads, giving one row per CDR3 protein. Altogether around 620,000 distinct CDR3 sequences are present, about a sixth being singletons, with the ten largest covering approximately 3.9%. Sequencing was carried out using blood. The receptor source for this set is a young woman with Graves' hyperthyroidism.

There are many counts of this clonotype. The V call is TRBV20-1, the J call TRBJ1-6, with D perhaps TRBD1 (6 bases). The CDR3 runs 12 residues. Germline CDR1 DFQATT, CDR2 SNEGSKA (reference sequence). CDR3 protein: CSAGQQNSPLHF. The DNA of the CDR3 is TGCAGCGCCGGACAGCAGAATTCACCCCTCCACTTT.

Points on this clonotype: The junction does not match germline at one end; this may be a read error. The chain carries TRBV28 and TRBJ2-1, with D perhaps being TRBD1 or TRBD2 (7 bases each). There are 14 residues in the CDR3. CDR1 and CDR2 from the germline V gene are MDHEN and SYDVKM. As DNA, the CDR3 is TGTGCCAGCTACCAGGGGGGGATATACAGTGAGCAGTTCTTC. This codes for CASYQGGIYSEQFF.

In this sample, this clonotype turned up many times. V is TRBV12-3 or TRBV12-4 and J is TRBJ1-6; TRBD1 agrees at 9 bases. The CDR3 covers 16 residues. J gave up 6 bases and V 4 bases, and 7 bases lay outside the gene matches. CDR3 nucleotides: TGTGCCAGCAGTTCCACGAACAGGGGGCCTAATTCACCCCTCCACTTT. Translation gives CASSSTNRGPNSPLHF.

This clonotype has ten or more counts. The chain carries TRBV20-1 and TRBJ1-1; D gene unclear. The germline gives CDR1 DFQATT, CDR2 SNEGSKA (reference sequence). There are 13 residues in the CDR3. Trimming shortened V by 1 base and J by 8 bases, and 14 bases separated the two germline ends. The CDR3: CSARVIIISEAFF. As DNA, the CDR3 is TGCAGTGCTAGAGTCATCATCATTTCCGAAGCTTTCTTT.

The sample holds a few counts of this clonotype. This chain connects TRBV5-1 to TRBJ2-1, with TRBD1 identical over 7 bases. The V gene end was trimmed by 5 bases and the J gene end by 6 bases; junction bases not matched to a gene: 5. Germline CDR1 and CDR2: SGHRS and YFSETQ. The CDR3 is 13 residues long. DNA of the CDR3: TGCGCCAGCAGTCCCGGACAGGCCAATGAGCAGTTCTTC. It is translated as CASSPGQANEQFF.

This clonotype appeared a single time. This chain uses TRBV15 with TRBJ2-7, with 9 bases fitting TRBD1. The CDR3 runs 17 residues. Trimming removed 2 bases from V and 7 bases from J; junction bases left unmatched: 15. Germline-derived CDR1 and CDR2 are LNHNV and YYDKDF (reference sequence). CDR3 nucleotide sequence: TGTGCCACCAGCAGACTTGCGGACAGGGGTCCCGCACTGGAGCAGTACTTC. Translating gives CATSRLADRGPALEQYF.

This clonotype was counted between two and nine times. The rearrangement joins TRBV19 to TRBJ1-5, with D tentatively TRBD1 (6 bases). The germline gives CDR1 LNHDA, CDR2 SQIVND (reference sequence). This CDR3 contains 14 residues. V gave up 1 base and J gave up 6 bases, with 10 bases separating them. The CDR3 here is CASSIAGGGQPQHF. The CDR3, as DNA: TGTGCCAGTAGTATAGCGGGGGGCGGTCAGCCCCAGCATTTT.

This clonotype was seen at least ten times. This chain joins TRBV29-1 and TRBJ2-5; 7 nucleotides agree with TRBD1. Trimming removed 6 bases from V and 4 bases from J; junction bases left unmatched: 8. Germline-derived CDR1 and CDR2 are SQVTM and ANQGSEA. The CDR3 is 13 amino acids. This chain's CDR3 is CSVARDRRETQYF. CDR3 bases: TGCAGCGTCGCCCGGGACAGACGAGAGACCCAGTACTTC.

This clonotype has a handful of counts. CDR3: CASSRAGLDNEQFF. CDR3 in DNA: TGTGCCAGCAGCCGCGCGGGACTCGACAATGAGCAGTTCTTC. The genes are TRBV7-9 and TRBJ2-1, with D maybe TRBD2 (6 bases). V lost 5 bases, J lost 5 bases, and 13 bases lay in between. Germline loops: CDR1 SEHNR, CDR2 FQNEAQ (reference sequence). CDR3 length equals 14 residues. The full variable domain, completed using reference TRBV7-9 and TRBJ2-1, is DTGVSQNPRHKITKRGQNVTFRCDPISEHNRLYWYRQTLGQGPEFLTYFQNEAQLEKSRLLSDRFSAERPKGSFSTLEIQRTEQGDSAMYLCASSRAGLDNEQFFGPGTRLTVL.

This clonotype was counted at least ten times. The rearrangement links TRBV6-1 to TRBJ1-2; weak D call: TRBD1 (6 bases). The CDR3 extends over 16 amino acids. Germline-derived CDR1 and CDR2 are MNHNS and SASEGT. Trimming cost V 1 base and J 5 bases, with 17 bases left between them. The CDR3 protein is CASSEGLGAPGYGYTF. As DNA, the CDR3 is TGTGCCAGCAGTGAAGGCCTGGGGGCGCCGGGGTATGGCTACACCTTC.

Many counts were recorded for this clonotype. The chain uses TRBV28 and TRBJ2-7; either TRBD1 or TRBD2 may supply D (5 bases each). Trimming removed 4 bases at V and 3 bases at J, with 13 bases between. This CDR3 region has 14 residues. The germline V gene encodes CDR1 MDHEN and CDR2 SYDVKM. The CDR3 region is CASSSTWDDYEQYF. For the CDR3, the DNA is TGTGCCAGCAGTTCTACCTGGGACGACTACGAGCAGTACTTC.

This clonotype was detected a few times. Possible read error: a much larger clone is one base away. V gene TRBV30 combines with J gene TRBJ1-1, with D unresolved. Germline V CDR1 and CDR2: GTSNPN, SVGIG (reference sequence). The CDR3 totals 14 residues. CDR3 DNA: TGTGCCCGGAGTCGGACCTTAAAGGAGACTGAAGCTTTCTTT. Its protein is CARSRTLKETEAFF.

V gene TRBV6-5 combines with J gene TRBJ1-4; D not resolved. Per germline, CDR1 MNHEY and CDR2 SVGAGI. The CDR3 is 13 amino acids. The V and J ends lost 2 bases and 7 bases respectively, with 8 bases between them. The CDR3 loop reads CASSYKGGEKLFF. The CDR3 nucleotides read TGTGCCAGCAGTTACAAGGGAGGTGAAAAACTGTTTTTT.

The V call is TRBV7-9, the J call TRBJ2-7; tentatively, D is TRBD1 (6 bases). Germline CDR1 reads SEHNR; CDR2 reads FQNEAQ (reference sequence). This CDR3 is 13 amino acids long. V dropped 6 bases and J dropped 5 bases, with 14 bases sitting between them. The DNA of the CDR3 is TGTGCCAGCAGTCCACCTTCAGGGGACGAGCAGTACTTC. Residues: CASSPPSGDEQYF.

This clonotype showed up many times. The J gene is TRBJ2-7, the V gene TRBV28; TRBD2 is a possible D gene (6 bases). The ends were cut back, 11 bases at V and 5 bases at J, with 13 bases in the middle. Germline V gene data show CDR1 as MDHEN and CDR2 as SYDVKM. The CDR3 runs 11 residues. The CDR3 here is CAGGDRNEQYF. The CDR3 DNA is TGTGCCGGAGGGGATCGGAACGAGCAGTACTTC.

In this sample, this clonotype turned up many times. The chain employs TRBV6-1 and TRBJ2-2; unclear D gene. The CDR3 spans 16 residues. V was pared by 4 bases and J by 0 bases, with 12 bases between. From germline, CDR1 is MNHNS and CDR2 SASEGT. The CDR3 sequence: CASSGGIYPNTGELFF. The CDR3 DNA reads as TGTGCCAGCAGTGGTGGCATATATCCGAACACCGGGGAGCTGTTTTTT.

This clonotype was detected a few times. The chain joins TRBV4-3 to TRBJ1-6; D ambiguous. This CDR3 has 15 amino acids. Germline V gives CDR1 LGHNA, CDR2 YSLEER. The V end was cut by 0 bases, the J end by 4 bases, with 7 bases between. The CDR3: CASSQDNGYNSPLHF. The DNA for the CDR3 is TGCGCCAGCAGCCAAGATAACGGTTATAATTCACCCCTCCACTTT.

Many counts were recorded for this clonotype. The chain employs TRBV3-1 and TRBJ1-1, with D possibly matching TRBD1 (5 bases). Germline V gene data show CDR1 as LGHDT and CDR2 as YNNKEL (reference sequence). The CDR3 covers 15 residues. V was trimmed by 0 bases and J by 7 bases, leaving 15 bases between them. The CDR3 here is CASSQEGARADEAFF. CDR3 nucleotide sequence: TGTGCCAGCAGCCAAGAAGGGGCCAGGGCGGATGAAGCTTTCTTT.

This clonotype has a count of ten or more. Here the CDR3 reads CASPLMGHTDTQYF. CDR3 DNA sequence: TGTGCCAGCCCCCTCATGGGACACACAGATACGCAGTATTTT. The chain couples TRBV18 to TRBJ2-3; possibly TRBD1 for D (6 bases). Germline CDR1 and CDR2: KGHSH and LQKENI. V shed 8 bases and J shed 2 bases, with 14 bases lying between them. This CDR3 is built from 14 residues.

V and J are TRBV4-3 and TRBJ1-1; D might be TRBD1 (6 bases). The germline V gene has CDR1 LGHNA and CDR2 YSLEER. With 4 bases removed from V and 1 base from J, the gap between germline ends came to 13 bases. The length of the CDR3 is 15 residues. The CDR3: CASSRTGSKNTEAFF. CDR3 nucleotide sequence: TGCGCCAGCAGCCGAACAGGGTCCAAGAACACTGAAGCTTTCTTT.

This clonotype was detected many times. The chain carries TRBV7-2 and TRBJ2-5, with TRBD1 as a possible D gene (6 bases). The V end lost 10 bases, the J end lost 2 bases, and 14 bases lay between the germline ends. This CDR3 region has 13 residues. In germline, CDR1 is SGHTA, CDR2 FQGNSA. CDR3 protein: CAIERDIQETQYF. For the CDR3, the DNA is TGTGCCATCGAACGGGACATTCAAGAGACCCAGTACTTC.

This clonotype was found a few times. The chain carries TRBV4-1 and TRBJ2-7; D is unclear. Per germline, CDR1 MGHRA and CDR2 YSYEKL. V lost 0 bases and J 6 bases, leaving 15 bases between the germline ends. This CDR3 has 15 amino acids. The CDR3 spells CASSQDQLDRVEQYF. The CDR3 DNA is TGCGCCAGCAGCCAAGATCAACTGGATCGCGTCGAGCAGTACTTC.

The chain carries TRBV7-2 and TRBJ1-5; unclear D gene. This CDR3 is built from 16 residues. V lost 1 base to trimming and J lost 0 bases, with 10 bases between them. Germline CDR1 is SGHTA and CDR2 is FQGNSA. CDR3: CASSLVSGSSNQPQHF. In DNA form, the CDR3 reads TGTGCCAGCAGCTTAGTCTCCGGCAGTAGCAATCAGCCCCAGCATTTT.

The chain has TRBV11-3 and TRBJ2-5, with D hard to call. The CDR3 sequence is 13 residues long. Deletions cut 2 bases from V and 1 base from J, with 5 bases between. The germline V gene encodes CDR1 SGHNT and CDR2 YENEEA. CDR3 sequence reads: CASSLLFQETQYF. Written as DNA, the CDR3 is TGTGCCAGCAGCTTACTCTTCCAAGAGACCCAGTACTTC.

The sample holds many counts of this clonotype. The genes are TRBV2 and TRBJ2-2; 13 bases map to TRBD2. Per the germline V gene, CDR1 is SNHLY and CDR2 is FYNNEI. With V trimmed by 5 bases and J by 4 bases, 10 bases remained unmatched. CDR3 size: 18 residues. The CDR3 spells CASSYGLAGAGGTGELFF. The DNA for the CDR3 is TGTGCCAGCAGTTATGGACTAGCGGGAGCAGGAGGCACCGGGGAGCTGTTTTTT. The whole variable domain, filled in from reference TRBV2 and TRBJ2-2, reads EPEVTQTPSHQVTQMGQEVILRCVPISNHLYFYWYRQILGQKVEFLVSFYNNEISEKSEIFDDQFSVERPDGSNFTLKIRSTKLEDSAMYFCASSYGLAGAGGTGELFFGEGSRLTVL.

In regard to this clonotype: A single base separates this from a much larger clone, so it may be a read error. Likely a read error: the CDR3 ends without its conserved phenylalanine or tryptophan. The genes are TRBV20-1 and TRBJ2-2; 11 bases fit TRBD2. The V gene's germline CDR1 is DFQATT and CDR2 SNEGSKA (reference sequence). This CDR3 is built from 16 residues. J was trimmed by 7 bases and V by 6 bases; bases with no gene match: 13. The CDR3 spells CSAPKSVAGGSGELFV. The CDR3 bases are TGCAGTGCACCCAAGTCGGTAGCGGGAGGGAGCGGGGAGCTGTTTGTT.

Ten or more counts support this clonotype. CDR3 sequence reads: CASSPRESNTEAFF. The CDR3 region has the DNA TGCGCCAGCAGCCCCAGGGAATCGAACACTGAAGCTTTCTTT. V usage is TRBV5-1 and J usage is TRBJ1-1; D possibly corresponds to TRBD1 (5 bases). The CDR3 spans 14 residues. Germline assignment: CDR1 SGHRS and CDR2 YFSETQ. The V and J ends lost 4 bases and 1 base respectively, with 11 bases between them.